These 15 T cell receptor beta chains originate from one sample sequenced in a study of blood T cell repertoires in COVID-19. Sequenced by immunoSEQ multiplex PCR; TCRdb stores in-frame clones only, minus some. The profile shows 130,000 to 150,000 clones, around nine tenths of them singletons. Material for sequencing was peripheral blood. These TCRs come from a woman aged 45 to 65 with acute or convalescent COVID-19.

This chain links TRBV5-4 with TRBJ2-7; 10 bases are shared with TRBD1. The CDR3 runs 15 residues. With V trimmed by 4 bases and J by 2 bases, 6 bases remained unmatched. Germline CDR1 reads SGHNT; CDR2 reads YYREEE (reference sequence). CDR3 loop: CASSLGTGAPYEQYF. For the CDR3, the DNA is TGTGCCAGCAGCCTGGGGACAGGGGCTCCCTACGAGCAGTACTTC.

This rearrangement joins TRBV9 to TRBJ2-5; D unresolved. Looked up from germline, CDR1 is SGDLS and CDR2 is YYNGEE. There are 14 residues in the CDR3. V lost 0 bases, J lost 5 bases, and 11 bases lay in between. The CDR3 DNA is TGTGCCAGCAGCGTAGGAGCTATTCGTGAGACCCAGTACTTC. Translated, it gives CASSVGAIRETQYF.

The chain carries TRBV19 and TRBJ2-2, with 10 bases matching TRBD2. This CDR3 comprises 17 residues. CDR1 is LNHDA and CDR2 is SQIVND in the germline V gene (reference sequence). The J segment lost 4 bases and the V segment lost 6 bases, leaving 11 bases of the junction unmatched. CDR3 DNA: TGTGCCAGTAGGCGCCTAGCGGGGGTCGTCGGCACCGGGGAGCTGTTTTTT. It specifies CASRRLAGVVGTGELFF. The full variable domain, completed using reference TRBV19 and TRBJ2-2, is DGGITQSPKYLFRKEGQNVTLSCEQNLNHDAMYWYRQDPGQGLRLIYYSQIVNDFQKGDIAEGYSVSREKKESFPLTVTSAQKNPTAFYLCASRRLAGVVGTGELFFGEGSRLTVL.

This chain uses TRBV30 with TRBJ1-2, with D maybe TRBD1 (5 bases). The length of the CDR3 is 12 residues. The germline gives CDR1 GTSNPN, CDR2 SVGIG (reference sequence). Trimming left V 3 bases short and J 5 bases short, with 10 bases between. The CDR3 DNA reads TGTGCCTGGAGAACCCCAGGGTATGGCTACACCTTC. It specifies CAWRTPGYGYTF.

The rearrangement joins TRBV5-8 to TRBJ2-7; 7 bases fit TRBD1. The CDR3 consists of 14 residues. V shed 6 bases, J shed 10 bases, and the junction held 16 bases outside the gene matches. Germline-derived CDR1 and CDR2 are SGHTS and YDEGEE. The CDR3 region has the DNA TGTGCCAGCACCACCGGGACAGCCCGAAAAATACAGTACTTC. Encoded protein: CASTTGTARKIQYF.

This CDR3 reads CASSERGRAYEQYF. CDR3 sequence (DNA): TGTGCCAGCAGTGAACGCGGGAGGGCCTACGAGCAGTACTTC. The rearrangement uses TRBV2 and TRBJ2-7; TRBD2 matches at 9 bases. The CDR3 runs 14 residues. The V gene end was trimmed by 2 bases and the J gene end by 2 bases; junction bases not matched to a gene: 1. Germline V gene sequence: CDR1 SNHLY, CDR2 FYNNEI.

The chain links TRBV7-3 to TRBJ1-5; 7 bases line up with TRBD1. The CDR3 contains 15 residues. V shed 5 bases, J shed 0 bases, and the junction held 4 bases outside the gene matches. Germline V gives CDR1 SGHTA, CDR2 FQGTGA. The CDR3 DNA reads as TGTGCCAGCAGCACGGACAGGTCTAGCAATCAGCCCCAGCATTTT. Protein sequence: CASSTDRSSNQPQHF. The complete variable domain, with remaining parts taken from reference TRBV7-3 and TRBJ1-5, reads GAGVSQTPSNKVTEKGKYVELRCDPISGHTALYWYRQSLGQGPEFLIYFQGTGAADDSGLPNDRFFAVRPEGSVSTLKIQRTERGDSAVYLCASSTDRSSNQPQHFGDGTRLSIL.

V usage is TRBV19 and J usage is TRBJ1-5, with D unclear. Looked up from germline, CDR1 is LNHDA and CDR2 is SQIVND (reference sequence). Deletions cut 6 bases from V and 0 bases from J, with 9 bases between. The length of the CDR3 is 14 residues. The CDR3 DNA follows: TGTGCCAGTAGCTGGCAGTATAGCAATCAGCCCCAGCATTTT. This sequence encodes CASSWQYSNQPQHF.

This chain connects TRBV28 to TRBJ1-2; unclear D gene. The CDR3 has 13 residues. The germline V gene has CDR1 MDHEN and CDR2 SYDVKM. Between the trimmed V and J ends, which lost 4 bases and 8 bases, there was a span of 14 bases. The CDR3, as DNA: TGTGCCAGCAGTTACGGGGTTCCGAAAGGCTACACCTTC. Protein: CASSYGVPKGYTF.

The chain combines TRBV29-1 with TRBJ1-2; D may be TRBD1 (6 bases). V lost 8 bases to trimming and J lost 0 bases, with 10 bases between them. The CDR3 consists of 12 residues. In germline, CDR1 is SQVTM, CDR2 ANQGSEA. This CDR3 reads CSIGQTNYGYTF. The DNA of the CDR3 is TGCAGCATTGGACAGACTAACTATGGCTACACCTTC.

The chain's CDR3 is CASSIAPGQGVYGYTF. CDR3 coding DNA: TGTGCCAGCTCAATTGCACCGGGACAGGGGGTCTATGGCTACACCTTC. The chain recombines TRBV18 with TRBJ1-2, with 11 bases fitting TRBD1. The CDR3 is 16 amino acids. Trimming at V came to 5 bases and at J to 4 bases, leaving 9 bases not matched to a gene. CDR1 and CDR2 from the germline V gene are KGHSH and LQKENI.

CDR3 coding DNA: TGCGCCAGCAGCCAAAGCAGGGGACAAGTCTCTGGGGCCAACGTCCTGACTTTC. As protein: CASSQSRGQVSGANVLTF. The chain is built from TRBV5-1 and TRBJ2-6; TRBD1 is a possible D gene (6 bases). V lost 4 bases and J lost 0, with 17 bases in between. Germline loops: CDR1 SGHRS, CDR2 YFSETQ. The CDR3 sequence is 18 residues long.

V usage is TRBV11-2 and J usage is TRBJ1-6, with a possible D match to TRBD1 (5 bases). V was clipped by 2 bases and J by 5 bases, with 10 bases between them. Germline CDR1 is SGHAT and CDR2 is FQNNGV. CDR3 length: 15 amino acids. CDR3 sequence: CASSLWSGDNSPLHF. CDR3 DNA sequence: TGTGCCAGCAGCTTATGGTCGGGGGATAATTCACCCCTCCACTTT.

This clone showed up just a few times. The rearrangement uses TRBV12-3 or TRBV12-4 and TRBJ1-2; no clear D. Trimming removed 1 base at V and 8 bases at J, with 11 bases between. The CDR3 consists of 13 residues. The CDR3 DNA is TGTGCCAGCAGTTTAGGAAAGCCTTCCGGCTACACCTTC. It is translated as CASSLGKPSGYTF.

The chain couples TRBV4-2 to TRBJ1-2; 8 bases fit TRBD1. From germline, CDR1 is LGHNA and CDR2 YNFKEQ. Trimming removed 5 bases from V and 6 bases from J; junction bases left unmatched: 8. The CDR3 runs to 14 residues. Written as DNA, the CDR3 is TGTGCCAGCAGCAAAGGACAGGGTGGCGATGGCTACACCTTC. This codes for CASSKGQGGDGYTF.